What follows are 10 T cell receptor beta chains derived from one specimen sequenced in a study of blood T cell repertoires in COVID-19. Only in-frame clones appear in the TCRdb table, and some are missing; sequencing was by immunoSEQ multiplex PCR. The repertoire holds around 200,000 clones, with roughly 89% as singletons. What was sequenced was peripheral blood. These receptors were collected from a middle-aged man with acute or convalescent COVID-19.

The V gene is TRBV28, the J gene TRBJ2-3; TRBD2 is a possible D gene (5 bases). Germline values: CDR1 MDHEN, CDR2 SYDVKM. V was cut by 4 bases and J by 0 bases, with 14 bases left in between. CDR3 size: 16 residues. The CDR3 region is CASSSGLLYSTDTQYF. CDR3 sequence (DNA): TGTGCCAGCAGTTCCGGACTTTTATATAGCACAGATACGCAGTATTTT.

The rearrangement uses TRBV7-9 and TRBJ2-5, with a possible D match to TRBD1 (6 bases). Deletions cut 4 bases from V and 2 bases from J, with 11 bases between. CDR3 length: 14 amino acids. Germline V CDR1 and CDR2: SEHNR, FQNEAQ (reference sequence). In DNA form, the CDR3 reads TGTGCCAGCAGCTCCCGGACAGATCAAGAGACCCAGTACTTC. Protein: CASSSRTDQETQYF.

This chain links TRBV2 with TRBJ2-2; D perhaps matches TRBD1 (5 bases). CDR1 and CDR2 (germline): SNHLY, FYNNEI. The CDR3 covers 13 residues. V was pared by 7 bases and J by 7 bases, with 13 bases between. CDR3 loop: CASTNQGGGELFF. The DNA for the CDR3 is TGTGCCAGCACGAACCAGGGCGGCGGGGAGCTGTTTTTT.

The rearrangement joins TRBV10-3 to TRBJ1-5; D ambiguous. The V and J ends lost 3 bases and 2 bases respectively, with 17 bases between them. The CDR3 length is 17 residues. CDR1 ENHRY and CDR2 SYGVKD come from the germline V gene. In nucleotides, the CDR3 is TGTGCCATCAGTGAAAGTCGTGTCGGGAGCGGCAATCAGCCCCAGCATTTT. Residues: CAISESRVGSGNQPQHF.

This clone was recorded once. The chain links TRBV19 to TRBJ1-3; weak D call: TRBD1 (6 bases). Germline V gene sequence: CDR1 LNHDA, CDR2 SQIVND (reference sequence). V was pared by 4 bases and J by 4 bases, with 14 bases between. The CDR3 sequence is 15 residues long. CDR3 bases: TGTGCCAGTAGTACCCAGACAGGACTGGGAAACACCATATATTTT. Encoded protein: CASSTQTGLGNTIYF.

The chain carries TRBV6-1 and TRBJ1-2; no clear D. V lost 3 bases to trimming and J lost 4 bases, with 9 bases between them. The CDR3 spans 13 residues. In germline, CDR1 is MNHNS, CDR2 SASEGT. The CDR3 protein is CASSEGGIYGYTF. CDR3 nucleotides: TGTGCCAGCAGTGAGGGAGGGATCTATGGCTACACCTTC.

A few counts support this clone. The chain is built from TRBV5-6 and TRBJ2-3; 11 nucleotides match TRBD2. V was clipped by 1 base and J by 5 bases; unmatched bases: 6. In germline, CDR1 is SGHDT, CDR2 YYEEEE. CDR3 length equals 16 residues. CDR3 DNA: TGTGCCAGCAGCTTGCTAGCGGGGGGACGGGTAGATACGCAGTATTTT. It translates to CASSLLAGGRVDTQYF.

The chain's CDR3 is CASSLRQGGSPLHF. The CDR3 nucleotides are TGTGCCAGCAGCCTCCGACAGGGAGGCTCACCCCTCCACTTT. This rearrangement joins TRBV9 to TRBJ1-6, with TRBD1 identical over 7 bases. The CDR3 has 14 residues. Germline V CDR1 and CDR2: SGDLS, YYNGEE. After removal of 4 bases from V and 10 bases from J, the junction contained 8 bases not matched to a gene.

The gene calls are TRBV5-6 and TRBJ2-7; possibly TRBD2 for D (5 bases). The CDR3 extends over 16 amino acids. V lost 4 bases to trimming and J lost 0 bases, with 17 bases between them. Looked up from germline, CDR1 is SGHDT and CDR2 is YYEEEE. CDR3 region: CASSPYEGTISYEQYF. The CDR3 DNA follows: TGTGCCAGCAGCCCTTATGAGGGAACCATCTCCTACGAGCAGTACTTC.

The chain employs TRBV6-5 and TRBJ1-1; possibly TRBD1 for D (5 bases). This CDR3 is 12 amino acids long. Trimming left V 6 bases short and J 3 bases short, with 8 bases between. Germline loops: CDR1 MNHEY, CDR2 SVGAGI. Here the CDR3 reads CASRKGYTEAFF. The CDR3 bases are TGTGCCAGCAGGAAGGGGTACACTGAAGCTTTCTTT.